The present TCR beta chain was sequenced within a study of cytomegalovirus exposure and HLA in healthy donors. Assay: immunoSEQ multiplex PCR; the TCRdb copy retains only in-frame clones and omits some. The table records 90,000 to 100,000 clones, approximately 84% of them present only once. Germline V gene sequence: CDR1 LGHNA, CDR2 YNFKEQ. The CDR3 extends over 13 amino acids. V was trimmed by 2 bases and J by 5 bases, leaving 6 bases between them. The genes are TRBV4-2 and TRBJ2-2; no definite D call. This sequence was found in a man aged 18-30 years in good health and CMV-seropositive. Material: PBMCs. CDR3 region: CASSQISTGELFF. The CDR3 coding sequence is TGTGCCAGCAGCCAAATTTCGACCGGGGAGCTGTTTTTT.